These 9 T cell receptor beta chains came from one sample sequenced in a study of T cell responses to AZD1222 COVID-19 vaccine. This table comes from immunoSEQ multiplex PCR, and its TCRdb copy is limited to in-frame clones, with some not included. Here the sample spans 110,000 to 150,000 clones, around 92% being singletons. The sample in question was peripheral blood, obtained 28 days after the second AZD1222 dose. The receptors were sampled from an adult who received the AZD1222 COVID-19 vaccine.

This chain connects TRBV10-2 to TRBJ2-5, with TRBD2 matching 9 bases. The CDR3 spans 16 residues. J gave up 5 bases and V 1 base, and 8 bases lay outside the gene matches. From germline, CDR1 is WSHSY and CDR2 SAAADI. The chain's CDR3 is CASSELAGAKKETQYF. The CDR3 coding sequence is TGCGCCAGCAGTGAGTTAGCGGGAGCAAAAAAGGAGACCCAGTACTTC.

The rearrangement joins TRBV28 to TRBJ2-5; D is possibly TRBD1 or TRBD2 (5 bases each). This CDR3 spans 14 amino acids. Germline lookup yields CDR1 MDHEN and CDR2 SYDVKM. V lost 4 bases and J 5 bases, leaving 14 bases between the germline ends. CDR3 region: CASSWPGTKETQYF. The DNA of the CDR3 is TGTGCCAGCAGTTGGCCTGGGACCAAGGAGACCCAGTACTTC.

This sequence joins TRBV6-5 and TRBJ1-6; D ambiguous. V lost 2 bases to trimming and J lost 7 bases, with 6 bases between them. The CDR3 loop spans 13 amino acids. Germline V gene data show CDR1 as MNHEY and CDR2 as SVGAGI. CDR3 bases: TGTGCCAGCAGTTACAGGGAAAATTCACCCCTCCACTTT. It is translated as CASSYRENSPLHF.

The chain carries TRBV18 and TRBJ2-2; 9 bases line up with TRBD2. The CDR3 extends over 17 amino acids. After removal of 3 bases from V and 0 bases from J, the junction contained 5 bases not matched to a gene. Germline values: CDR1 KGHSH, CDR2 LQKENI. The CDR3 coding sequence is TGTGCCAGCTCACCCCGGGCTAGCGGGACGAACACCGGGGAGCTGTTTTTT. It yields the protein CASSPRASGTNTGELFF.

The CDR3 nucleotides read TGTGCCAGCAGCTGGACAGGGGGCAATGGCTACACCTTC. Its translation: CASSWTGGNGYTF. The chain joins TRBV11-2 to TRBJ1-2; 11 nucleotides align to TRBD1. This CDR3 spans 13 amino acids. After removal of 4 bases from V and 6 bases from J, the junction contained 1 base not matched to a gene. Germline lookup yields CDR1 SGHAT and CDR2 FQNNGV.

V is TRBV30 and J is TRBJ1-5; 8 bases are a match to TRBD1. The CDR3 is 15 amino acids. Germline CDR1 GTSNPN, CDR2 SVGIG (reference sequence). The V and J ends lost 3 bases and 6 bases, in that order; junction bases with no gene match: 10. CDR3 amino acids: CAWRLQGGLGQPQHF. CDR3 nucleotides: TGTGCCTGGAGGTTACAGGGGGGCCTGGGTCAGCCCCAGCATTTT.

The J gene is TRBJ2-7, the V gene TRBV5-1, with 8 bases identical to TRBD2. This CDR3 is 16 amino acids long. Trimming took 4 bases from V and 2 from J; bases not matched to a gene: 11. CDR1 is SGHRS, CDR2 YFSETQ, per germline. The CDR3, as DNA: TGCGCCAGCAGCGCGCTTGACGGGAGGGCCCCCTACGAGCAGTACTTC. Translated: CASSALDGRAPYEQYF.

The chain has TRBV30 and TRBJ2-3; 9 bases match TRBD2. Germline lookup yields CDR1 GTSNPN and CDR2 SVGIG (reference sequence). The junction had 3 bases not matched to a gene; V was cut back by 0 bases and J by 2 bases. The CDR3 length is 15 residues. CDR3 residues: CAWSVTSGFTDTQYF. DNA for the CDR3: TGTGCCTGGAGTGTGACTAGCGGATTCACAGATACGCAGTATTTT.

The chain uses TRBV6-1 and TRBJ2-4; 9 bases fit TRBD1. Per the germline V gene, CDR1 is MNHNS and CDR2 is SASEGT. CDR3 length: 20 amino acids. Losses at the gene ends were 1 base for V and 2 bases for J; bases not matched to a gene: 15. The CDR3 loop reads CASSEERWTGAHRTKNIQYF. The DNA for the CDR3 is TGTGCCAGCAGTGAAGAGAGATGGACAGGGGCCCACAGAACCAAAAACATTCAGTACTTC.